This T cell receptor beta chain stems from a study of blood T cell repertoires in COVID-19. Study details: Spain, Italy and the United States supplied samples that represented acute and convalescent COVID-19. The cDNA or gDNA used as material had been derived from T cells, B-cell-depleted T cells, or PBMCs.

Profiling relied on immunoSEQ multiplex PCR, and the TCRdb table lists in-frame clones only, not all of them. The table includes about 110,000 clones, 75% to 90% detected once. V gave up 0 bases and J gave up 3 bases, with 6 bases separating them. The CDR3 is made up of 13 amino acids. Germline CDR1 reads SGHRS; CDR2 reads YFSETQ. The chain has TRBV5-1 and TRBJ1-2; no clear D. The sequence was collected from a woman aged 55-70 years with acute or convalescent COVID-19. The sequenced sample consisted of peripheral blood. Here the CDR3 reads CASSLETHYGYTF. The CDR3 region has the DNA TGCGCCAGCAGCTTGGAGACACACTATGGCTACACCTTC.